This TCR beta chain was documented in a study of blood T cell repertoires in COVID-19. For the study at large: The origin of the acute and convalescent COVID-19 samples was the United States, Italy and Spain. Sample material is recorded as cDNA or gDNA derived from T cells, B-cell-depleted T cells, or PBMCs.

Per the germline V gene, CDR1 is SQVTM and CDR2 is ANQGSEA. V was clipped by 3 bases and J by 0 bases; unmatched bases: 13. The CDR3 is 18 residues long. Authors' analysis steps: Nucleated cell counts were estimated from reference gene primer amplification. Using immunoSEQ multiplex PCR, the repertoire was profiled, and TCRdb retains in-frame clones only, with some absent. V, J and clone size reflect that table, while D and trimming were determined from the DNA. This table holds roughly 250,000 clones, about nine tenths found once. Source material: peripheral blood. V usage is TRBV29-1 and J usage is TRBJ2-3; 9 positions agree with TRBD2. The TCR comes from a man aged 55-75 years who had recovered from COVID-19. The CDR3: CSVEGRVGLAISTDTQYF. CDR3 coding DNA: TGCAGCGTTGAGGGCAGGGTTGGACTAGCGATTAGCACAGATACGCAGTATTTT.